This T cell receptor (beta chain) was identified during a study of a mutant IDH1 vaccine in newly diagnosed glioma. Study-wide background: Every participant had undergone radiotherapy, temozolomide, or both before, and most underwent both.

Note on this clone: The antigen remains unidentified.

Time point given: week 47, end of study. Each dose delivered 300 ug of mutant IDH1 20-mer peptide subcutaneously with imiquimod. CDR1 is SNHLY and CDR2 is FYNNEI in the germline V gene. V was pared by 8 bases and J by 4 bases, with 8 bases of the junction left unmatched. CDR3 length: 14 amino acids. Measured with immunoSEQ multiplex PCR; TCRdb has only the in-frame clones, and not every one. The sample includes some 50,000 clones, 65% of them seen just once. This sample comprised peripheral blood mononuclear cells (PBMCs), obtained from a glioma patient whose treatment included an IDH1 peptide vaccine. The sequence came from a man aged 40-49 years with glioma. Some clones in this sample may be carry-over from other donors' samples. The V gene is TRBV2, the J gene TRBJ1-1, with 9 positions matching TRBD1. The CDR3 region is CASLFTGGSTEAFF. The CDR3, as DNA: TGTGCCAGCCTTTTTACAGGGGGCAGCACTGAAGCTTTCTTT.